This entry describes one TCR beta chain. These data come from a study of T cell changes during pregnancy in multiple sclerosis. Some clones are missing from TCRdb's copy, which holds only in-frame ones; the method was immunoSEQ multiplex PCR. Among some 38,000 clones listed, around 90% were seen once. Trimming removed 7 bases from V and 5 bases from J, with 12 bases in between. This CDR3 spans 14 amino acids. Germline V lookup: CDR1 ENHRY, CDR2 SYGVKD. The sequence derives from a female donor with multiple sclerosis, enrolled in a pregnancy study. The chain couples TRBV10-3 to TRBJ1-6; unclear D gene. The starting material was CD8+ T cells from peripheral blood mononuclear cells, obtained in the third trimester of pregnancy. CDR3 in DNA: TGTGCCATCAACCTTGGCGGGGATAATTCACCCCTCCACTTT. Translation gives CAINLGGDNSPLHF.